This T cell receptor (beta chain) emerged from a study of yellow fever vaccine responses in identical twins. Findings of the study overall: Twins reportedly mounted vaccine T cell responses that seemed partly convergent, partly personalized.

Germline V gene sequence: CDR1 DFQATT, CDR2 SNEGSKA (reference sequence). Trimming took off 3 bases at V and 4 bases at J, with 15 bases between the two ends. This CDR3 contains 14 residues. TCRdb used MiXCR to reprocess the RT-PCR reads, holding one entry per CDR3 protein. The sample has about 3,000 distinct CDR3 sequences; roughly 87% are singletons. In regard to this clonotype: Its antigen is currently unknown.

The sample here was T cells from blood (PBMCs), unsorted or a sorted subset (not recorded which), taken before or after yellow fever vaccination (not recorded which). The chain couples TRBV20-1 to TRBJ1-1; D gene unclear. This clonotype was obtained from a woman between 18 and 29 years old who received the yellow fever vaccine. CDR3 DNA sequence: TGCAGTGCTAGTGCAGGACGGCCGAGCACTGAAGCTTTCTTT. Protein product: CSASAGRPSTEAFF.